A single T cell receptor beta chain is shown here with its context. Its antigen is not known. Each CDR3 protein gets one entry after TCRdb re-called the RT-PCR reads with MiXCR. The data contain about 500,000 distinct CDR3 sequences, more than 15% of them singletons. This sample is part of a study of response to subunit inactivated influenza vaccine. Study-wide results and caveats: Authors suggested few new T cells are recruited by each seasonal influenza vaccination.

The germline gives CDR1 MNHEY, CDR2 SVGEGT. This CDR3 is built from 12 residues. V lost 8 bases to trimming and J lost 7 bases, with 15 bases between them. The material sequenced was CD4+ T cells sorted from PBMCs, taken about 23 months after vaccination. The receptor comes from a man between 50 and 69 years old who received an inactivated influenza vaccine. The chain employs TRBV6-2 or TRBV6-3 and TRBJ2-7; D remains ambiguous. The CDR3 region has the DNA TGTGCCAGCTCACGTGGGTCTCGAGAGCAGTACTTC. It yields the protein CASSRGSREQYF.